This T cell receptor (beta chain) is drawn from a study of T cells in Graves' hyperthyroidism and ophthalmopathy. The trim removed 7 bases at V and 7 bases at J, leaving 10 bases unmatched. This CDR3 is 13 amino acids long. Germline V gives CDR1 SQVTM, CDR2 ANQGSEA. TCR beta CDR3 regions were amplified from RNA. The study used the HTBI primer set for a first-round RT-PCR of the TCR CDR3. MiXCR, applied by TCRdb to the multiplex PCR reads, yields one record per CDR3 protein. The profile shows approximately 640,000 distinct CDR3 sequences, 17% of them singletons. Aged 18 to 65, the patients had hyperthyroidism that was newly diagnosed and had lasted under 2 months. This clonotype was recorded many times.

The TCR comes from a man aged 50 or older with Graves' hyperthyroidism. Input material: blood. This chain connects TRBV29-1 to TRBJ1-1; 9 bases match TRBD1. The CDR3, as DNA: TGCAGCGCCCAGGACAGGGGACCATATGAAGCTTTCTTT. Protein sequence: CSAQDRGPYEAFF.